This T cell receptor (beta chain) stems from a study of beta chain features in type 1 diabetes. About this clone: Its antigen is still unknown.

The CDR3 loop spans 16 amino acids. V lost 1 base and J lost 1, with 14 bases in between. The germline gives CDR1 SGHDT, CDR2 YYEEEE. Study-wide findings and caveats: The naive, central memory and Treg TCRB repertoires of patients appeared to be more similar to one another than those of healthy donors. For TCRB rearrangement, an influence of HLA type remained unresolved here.

What was sequenced were expressed TCRB transcripts, since all of the isolated RNA had been reverse transcribed. TCRdb keeps only in-frame clones here, not all; method: immunoSEQ multiplex PCR. The repertoire holds under 450,000 clones, roughly 14% seen once, with about 0.034% in the top ten. This TCR derives from a man younger than 40 in good health. The rearrangement uses TRBV5-6 and TRBJ1-1, with a weak D call TRBD1 (5 bases). The sample consisted of naive CD4+ T cells from blood. Here the CDR3 DNA reads TGTGCCAGCAGCTTGTCCTTTGGGCAGGGGAACACTGAAGCTTTCTTT. Amino acids: CASSLSFGQGNTEAFF.